Below are 20 T cell receptor beta chains sequenced from a single sample in a study of somatic mutations in cytotoxic T cells in rheumatoid arthritis. Assay used: immunoSEQ multiplex PCR; TCRdb lists only in-frame clones, some missing. The sample has more than 20,000 clones, around 80% seen once; the top ten hold 3.5% to 4%. Sequenced material: CD8+ T cells sorted from blood. Receptors were obtained from an adult with rheumatoid arthritis.

This rearrangement joins TRBV5-6 to TRBJ1-1; D remains unclear. Trimming took 3 bases from V and 2 from J, leaving 5 bases between them. The CDR3 totals 12 residues. Germline V CDR1 and CDR2: SGHDT, YYEEEE. The CDR3: CASSSINTEAFF. The CDR3 bases are TGTGCCAGCAGCTCAATAAACACTGAAGCTTTCTTT.

The chain employs TRBV7-2 and TRBJ2-1; D is ambiguous. This CDR3 has 15 amino acids. The V and J ends lost 1 base and 8 bases respectively, with 15 bases between them. Germline V lookup: CDR1 SGHTA, CDR2 FQGNSA. The CDR3, as DNA: TGTGCCAGCAGCTTAGTTTCGAGTTTCAGCGATGAGCAGTTCTTC. Its protein is CASSLVSSFSDEQFF. The full variable domain, its missing parts supplied by reference TRBV7-2 and TRBJ2-1, is GAGVSQSPSNKVTEKGKDVELRCDPISGHTALYWYRQSLGQGLEFLIYFQGNSAPDKSGLPSDRFSAERTGGSVSTLTIQRTQQEDSAVYLCASSLVSSFSDEQFFGPGTRLTVL.

This clone was counted between two and nine times. Within the sample, other DNA sequences also encode this same CDR3. This rearrangement joins TRBV7-6 to TRBJ2-7; D uncertain. CDR1 is SGHVS and CDR2 is FNYEAQ in the germline V gene. This CDR3 spans 13 amino acids. V was shortened by 6 bases and J by 3 bases, with 12 bases between the two germline ends. The CDR3 here is CASSSGPNYEQYF. In DNA, the CDR3 is TGTGCCAGCAGTTCCGGACCGAACTACGAGCAGTACTTC.

The rearrangement links TRBV6-5 to TRBJ1-4, with D hard to call. Germline CDR1 and CDR2: MNHEY and SVGAGI. V was trimmed by 4 bases and J by 8 bases, leaving 20 bases between them. This CDR3 comprises 16 residues. The CDR3: CASSSRTGPGGEKLFF. In nucleotides, the CDR3 is TGTGCCAGCAGTTCCAGGACGGGCCCCGGAGGGGAAAAACTGTTTTTT.

V and J are TRBV27 and TRBJ1-5, with D possibly being TRBD1 (6 bases). V dropped 10 bases and J dropped 3 bases, with 22 bases sitting between them. Germline values: CDR1 MNHEY, CDR2 SMNVEV (reference sequence). CDR3 length equals 16 residues. CDR3 sequence: CATKTTGTGPNQPQHF. The CDR3 DNA follows: TGTGCCACCAAGACTACCGGAACAGGGCCCAATCAGCCCCAGCATTTT.

V is TRBV6-7 and J is TRBJ2-2; 10 bases match TRBD1. TRBV6-7 is assigned to the ORF class and has an uncertain function. With 8 bases clipped from V and 6 bases from J, the junction kept 6 bases outside the gene matches. The CDR3 is 14 residues long. The CDR3 DNA follows: TGTGCCAGCCGGGGACAGGGGAAGTCCGGGGAGCTGTTTTTT. It translates to CASRGQGKSGELFF.

Only one count was recorded for this clone. The chain carries TRBV28 and TRBJ2-3, with 12 bases that match TRBD2. The V gene end was trimmed by 2 bases and the J gene end by 0 bases; junction bases not matched to a gene: 3. Germline assignment: CDR1 MDHEN and CDR2 SYDVKM. CDR3 size: 17 residues. CDR3 amino acids: CASSLMTSGGSTDTQYF. The CDR3 nucleotides are TGTGCCAGCAGTTTAATGACTAGCGGGGGCAGCACAGATACGCAGTATTTT.

This chain uses TRBV7-2 with TRBJ2-3; 12 bases line up with TRBD2. Germline CDR1 SGHTA, CDR2 FQGNSA. The length of the CDR3 is 16 residues. The junction had 8 bases not matched to a gene; V was cut back by 4 bases and J by 6 bases. The chain's CDR3 is CASSSSSGGVWDTQYF. The DNA of the CDR3 is TGTGCCAGCAGCTCCTCTAGCGGGGGGGTGTGGGATACGCAGTATTTT.

The chain has TRBV4-3 and TRBJ2-1, with 10 positions matching TRBD2. The CDR3 is 18 amino acids. Germline CDR1 LGHNA, CDR2 YSLEER. J gave up 1 base and V 0 bases, and 6 bases lay outside the gene matches. CDR3 sequence: CASSQEALAGESYNEQFF. As DNA, the CDR3 is TGCGCCAGCAGCCAAGAGGCGCTAGCGGGGGAGTCCTACAATGAGCAGTTCTTC.

This clone was found once. This rearrangement joins TRBV5-1 to TRBJ2-2; D may correspond to TRBD1 or TRBD2 (5 bases each). The germline V gene encodes CDR1 SGHRS and CDR2 YFSETQ. Trimming pared 0 bases from V and 4 bases from J, leaving 13 bases between. The CDR3 totals 16 residues. This CDR3 is CASSLGSTGGTGELFF. In nucleotides, the CDR3 is TGCGCCAGCAGCTTGGGAAGCACTGGGGGCACCGGGGAGCTGTTTTTT.

This rearrangement joins TRBV19 to TRBJ2-7; no clear D. V lost 8 bases and J lost 3, with 11 bases in between. This CDR3 comprises 12 residues. CDR1 and CDR2 from the germline V gene are LNHDA and SQIVND (reference sequence). CDR3 in amino acids: CASGPGSYEQYF. For the CDR3, the DNA is TGTGCCAGTGGGCCAGGAAGCTACGAGCAGTACTTC.

This clone showed up just once. The chain couples TRBV18 to TRBJ2-7; the match to TRBD1 covers 9 bases. The CDR3 loop spans 15 amino acids. In germline, CDR1 is KGHSH, CDR2 LQKENI. V shed 3 bases and J 0 bases; nucleotides not matched to a gene: 3. CDR3 sequence: CASSPRTGASYEQYF. The CDR3 region has the DNA TGTGCCAGCTCACCTAGGACAGGGGCCTCCTACGAGCAGTACTTC.

Written as DNA, the CDR3 is TGCAGCGCCCTTCAGCAAGAGACCCAGTACTTC. Translation: CSALQQETQYF. The chain employs TRBV29-1 and TRBJ2-5; D gene uncertain. The CDR3 covers 11 residues. Germline V gene data show CDR1 as SQVTM and CDR2 as ANQGSEA. The germline V and J ends were trimmed by 7 bases and 2 bases, with 8 bases remaining between them.

The chain recombines TRBV5-1 with TRBJ2-1, with D unresolved. CDR1 is SGHRS and CDR2 is YFSETQ in the germline V gene. The ends were cut back, 0 bases at V and 5 bases at J, with 6 bases in the middle. The CDR3 totals 13 residues. The CDR3, as DNA: TGCGCCAGCAGCTTGGTGTCTCACAATGAGCAGTTCTTC. This codes for CASSLVSHNEQFF.

The chain joins TRBV19 to TRBJ2-7; 7 bases match TRBD1. Germline CDR1 LNHDA, CDR2 SQIVND (reference sequence). The CDR3 length is 15 residues. Trimming took 6 bases from V and 2 from J; bases not matched to a gene: 10. CDR3 in DNA: TGTGCCAGTAGCGATTCAGGGGGAACACCCTACGAGCAGTACTTC. Amino acids: CASSDSGGTPYEQYF.

The V gene is TRBV19, the J gene TRBJ1-2, with TRBD1 matching 7 bases. Per the germline V gene, CDR1 is LNHDA and CDR2 is SQIVND (reference sequence). J gave up 3 bases and V 6 bases, and 4 bases lay outside the gene matches. CDR3 length: 13 amino acids. CDR3 sequence: CASRRGLDYGYTF. The CDR3 DNA follows: TGTGCCAGTAGGAGGGGGCTTGACTATGGCTACACCTTC.

The gene calls are TRBV7-9 and TRBJ1-1; TRBD1 aligns across 9 bases. In germline, CDR1 is SEHNR, CDR2 FQNEAQ (reference sequence). This CDR3 has 18 residues. Trimming took 6 bases from V and 3 from J; bases not matched to a gene: 17. CDR3 sequence: CASRPTGGLAWGDTEAFF. The CDR3 nucleotides read TGTGCCAGCAGACCAACAGGGGGCTTGGCGTGGGGGGACACTGAAGCTTTCTTT.

The chain uses TRBV5-1 and TRBJ1-1; D may be TRBD1 (5 bases). Per germline, CDR1 SGHRS and CDR2 YFSETQ. The CDR3 has 15 amino acids. V lost 5 bases and J 5 bases, leaving 19 bases between the germline ends. The CDR3 region has the DNA TGCGCCAGCAGACAGGCCCCCAGGGCCCGTACTGAAGCTTTCTTT. This codes for CASRQAPRARTEAFF.

The CDR3: CASSTGPGSNEQFF. CDR3 coding DNA: TGTGCCAGCAGCACCGGCCCCGGGAGTAATGAGCAGTTCTTC. The chain couples TRBV11-2 to TRBJ2-1; possible D gene TRBD2, 6 bases. In germline, CDR1 is SGHAT, CDR2 FQNNGV. The V and J ends lost 5 bases and 7 bases respectively, with 15 bases between them. The CDR3 has 14 amino acids.

The CDR3 is CASSPIRTDPNYGYTF. CDR3 sequence (DNA): TGTGCCAGCAGCCCCATAAGGACAGACCCTAACTATGGCTACACCTTC. The rearrangement uses TRBV11-2 and TRBJ1-2; a weak D match, TRBD1 (6 bases). This CDR3 has 16 residues. Trimming removed 5 bases at V and 0 bases at J, with 16 bases between. Germline V CDR1 and CDR2: SGHAT, FQNNGV.